This TCR beta chain was captured by sequencing in a study of T cell repertoires in cytomegalovirus infection. General study results and limits: HLA-C-restricted CMV-specific TCR beta clonotypes were dominant in the ex vivo response. There were carriers of CMV plus the relevant HLA, and cumulative public TCR beta family frequency identified them.

With regard to this clonotype: The target antigen is unknown. This may be a read error, as it is one base from a much larger clone. The CDR3 end shows no conserved phenylalanine or tryptophan, and so a read error is likely.

The CDR3 has 14 residues. V lost 6 bases, J lost 8 bases, and 19 bases lay in between. TCRdb called the reads again in MiXCR, with one record for every CDR3 protein. The repertoire has under 150,000 distinct CDR3 sequences, 7% to 10% of them found once; the top ten carry around 9.1%. The TCR sequence derives from a human donor in good health (CMV status not recorded). Some clones in this sample may be carry-over from other donors' samples. V usage is TRBV12-3 or TRBV12-4 and J usage is TRBJ1-2, with D perhaps TRBD1 (6 bases). Source material: PBMCs. The CDR3 region is CASSETGTLRGYTI. The CDR3 nucleotides read TGTGCCAGCAGCGAGACAGGTACCCTCCGGGGCTACACCATC.